The 30 T cell receptor beta chains presented below share a single source sample, sequenced in a study of cytomegalovirus exposure and HLA in healthy donors. The PCR ran on 60 Vbeta and 13 Jbeta primers. TCRdb's copy holds only in-frame clones and misses some; the assay was immunoSEQ multiplex PCR. This table has 150,000 or so clones, 75% appearing once. Material: PBMCs. These receptors were collected from a man aged 30 to 39 in good health and CMV-seronegative.

The sample holds a few counts of this clone. V gene TRBV6-4 combines with J gene TRBJ2-1, with TRBD2 matching 12 bases. The CDR3 is made up of 15 amino acids. Germline CDR1 is MRHNA and CDR2 is SNTAGT. V dropped 3 bases and J dropped 4; count of bases not matched to a gene: 1. The CDR3 DNA is TGTGCCAGCAGTGAGGGACTAGCGGGTTACAATGAGCAGTTCTTC. Its protein is CASSEGLAGYNEQFF.

In nucleotides, the CDR3 is TGTGCCAGCAGCCGGACGGATGGACTAGTATACGAGCAGTACTTC. Translation: CASSRTDGLVYEQYF. The chain combines TRBV27 with TRBJ2-7, with 7 positions matching TRBD2. In germline, CDR1 is MNHEY, CDR2 SMNVEV (reference sequence). There are 15 residues in the CDR3. V lost 6 bases and J lost 4; bases outside the gene matches: 12.

This clone was counted a single time. The J gene is TRBJ2-3, the V gene TRBV7-2; TRBD2 matches at 8 bases. This CDR3 has 13 residues. The V and J ends lost 3 bases and 6 bases, in that order; junction bases with no gene match: 2. CDR1 is SGHTA, CDR2 FQGNSA, per germline. In nucleotides, the CDR3 is TGTGCCAGCAGCTTCCCGGGGGGGGATACGCAGTATTTT. Its translation: CASSFPGGDTQYF.

The genes are TRBV2 and TRBJ1-2, with a possible D match to TRBD1 (6 bases). Deletions cut 5 bases from V and 8 bases from J, with 18 bases between. Germline V CDR1 and CDR2: SNHLY, FYNNEI. The CDR3 is made up of 14 amino acids. The CDR3 coding sequence is TGTGCCAGCAGTAAACTTTACAGGGACGAGGGCTACACCTTC. This codes for CASSKLYRDEGYTF. Variable domain in full (rest from reference TRBV2 and TRBJ1-2): EPEVTQTPSHQVTQMGQEVILRCVPISNHLYFYWYRQILGQKVEFLVSFYNNEISEKSEIFDDQFSVERPDGSNFTLKIRSTKLEDSAMYFCASSKLYRDEGYTFGSGTRLTVV.

This chain links TRBV2 with TRBJ2-7; 10 bases line up with TRBD1. CDR1 SNHLY and CDR2 FYNNEI come from the germline V gene. With V trimmed by 7 bases and J by 3 bases, 9 bases remained unmatched. The CDR3 has 15 residues. The CDR3 reads CASIDAGTGDYEQYF. DNA of the CDR3: TGTGCCAGCATCGACGCCGGGACAGGGGACTACGAGCAGTACTTC.

V is TRBV7-2 and J is TRBJ2-1; D is ambiguous. CDR1 and CDR2 (germline): SGHTA, FQGNSA. Trimming stripped 4 bases from V and 4 bases from J, with 5 bases between. The CDR3 is made up of 12 amino acids. The CDR3 bases are TGTGCCAGCAGCTCCTTTTACAATGAGCAGTTCTTC. Residues: CASSSFYNEQFF. Based on the CDR3 plus reference TRBV7-2 and TRBJ2-1, the full variable domain is GAGVSQSPSNKVTEKGKDVELRCDPISGHTALYWYRQSLGQGLEFLIYFQGNSAPDKSGLPSDRFSAERTGGSVSTLTIQRTQQEDSAVYLCASSSFYNEQFFGPGTRLTVL.

The CDR3 here is CASSLSAGGSRELFF. The DNA for the CDR3 is TGTGCCAGCAGCTTATCGGCGGGAGGGAGCCGGGAGCTGTTTTTT. The chain is built from TRBV11-3 and TRBJ2-2, with TRBD2 identical over 9 bases. J lost 9 bases, V lost 2 bases, and 7 bases had no gene match. Germline V gene lookup returns CDR1 SGHNT and CDR2 YENEEA. This CDR3 contains 15 residues.

This clone has a single count. The chain couples TRBV9 to TRBJ1-1; unclear D gene. V lost 4 bases to trimming and J lost 4 bases, with 14 bases between them. From germline, CDR1 is SGDLS and CDR2 YYNGEE. CDR3 length equals 14 residues. DNA of the CDR3: TGTGCCAGCAGCCCCTCCGGGATGGGCACTGAAGCTTTCTTT. It yields the protein CASSPSGMGTEAFF.

The V and J genes are TRBV9 and TRBJ2-7, with a weak D call TRBD2 (5 bases). Between the trimmed V and J ends, which lost 3 bases and 5 bases, there was a span of 21 bases. Germline CDR1 reads SGDLS; CDR2 reads YYNGEE. The CDR3 runs to 16 residues. CDR3 sequence reads: CASSATSPSSFHEQYF. As DNA, the CDR3 is TGTGCCAGCAGCGCCACATCGCCCTCTAGCTTCCACGAGCAGTACTTC.

The rearrangement joins TRBV6-5 to TRBJ2-7; D is perhaps TRBD2 (6 bases). Germline values: CDR1 MNHEY, CDR2 SVGAGI. The CDR3 has 13 residues. The V gene lost 4 bases and the J gene lost 3 bases, with 10 bases spanning the gap. Here the CDR3 reads CASSSEGGYEQYF. The CDR3 nucleotides are TGTGCCAGCAGTTCAGAGGGAGGCTACGAGCAGTACTTC.

This clone was picked up a small number of times. DNA for the CDR3: TGTGCCAGCAGTTGGAGACAGGAGCTTCAAGAGACCCAGTACTTC. This codes for CASSWRQELQETQYF. This chain links TRBV28 with TRBJ2-5, with TRBD1 as a possible D gene (6 bases). Germline V gene data show CDR1 as MDHEN and CDR2 as SYDVKM. The CDR3 is made up of 15 amino acids. The V end was cut by 4 bases, the J end by 2 bases, with 14 bases between.

The chain uses TRBV18 and TRBJ1-1; weak D call: TRBD1 (6 bases). Germline V gene sequence: CDR1 KGHSH, CDR2 LQKENI. Between the trimmed V and J ends, which lost 8 bases and 2 bases, there was a span of 18 bases. This CDR3 is 15 amino acids long. The CDR3 DNA is TGTGCCAGCAACCACGGGGGGCAAATCAACACTGAAGCTTTCTTT. The encoded protein is CASNHGGQINTEAFF.

Only one count was recorded for this clone. The chain recombines TRBV2 with TRBJ1-5; perhaps TRBD1 as D (6 bases). Germline V gene sequence: CDR1 SNHLY, CDR2 FYNNEI. This CDR3 contains 18 residues. V was shortened by 5 bases and J by 0 bases, with 20 bases between the two germline ends. This CDR3 is CASSPGTGGPYSNQPQHF. The CDR3 DNA sequence: TGTGCCAGCAGTCCCGGGACCGGGGGGCCTTATAGCAATCAGCCCCAGCATTTT.

The CDR3 spells CASSDSLAGGPDTQYF. As DNA, the CDR3 is TGTGCCAGCAGTGACTCGTTAGCGGGAGGGCCAGATACGCAGTATTTT. V gene TRBV6-4 combines with J gene TRBJ2-3; 11 bases agree with TRBD2. The CDR3 sequence is 16 residues long. CDR1 is MRHNA and CDR2 is SNTAGT in the germline V gene. Trimming took 0 bases from V and 4 from J; bases not matched to a gene: 3.

The chain combines TRBV4-1 with TRBJ2-1, with TRBD2 matching 11 bases. From germline, CDR1 is MGHRA and CDR2 YSYEKL. V shed 3 bases, J shed 6 bases, and the junction held 4 bases outside the gene matches. This CDR3 is built from 15 residues. CDR3 in DNA: TGCGCCAGCAGCCATAGCGGGGGGGCTCTCAATGAGCAGTTCTTC. This encodes CASSHSGGALNEQFF.

The chain joins TRBV10-3 to TRBJ2-5; 7 nucleotides line up with TRBD2. V was pared by 3 bases and J by 3 bases, with 7 bases of the junction left unmatched. CDR1 is ENHRY and CDR2 is SYGVKD in the germline V gene. This CDR3 region has 15 residues. CDR3 in amino acids: CAISDPSSGKETQYF. CDR3 nucleotides: TGTGCCATCAGTGACCCATCTAGCGGCAAAGAGACCCAGTACTTC.

The J gene is TRBJ1-4, the V gene TRBV7-2, with D perhaps TRBD1 (5 bases). The V end was cut by 8 bases, the J end by 5 bases, with 9 bases between. CDR1 SGHTA and CDR2 FQGNSA come from the germline V gene. This CDR3 spans 12 amino acids. CDR3 loop: CASGTGNEKLFF. In DNA form, the CDR3 reads TGTGCCAGCGGGACTGGGAATGAAAAACTGTTTTTT.

The V and J genes are TRBV18 and TRBJ1-5, with D maybe TRBD1 (6 bases). The germline V and J ends were trimmed by 3 bases and 6 bases, with 12 bases remaining between them. CDR3 length: 14 residues. The germline CDR1 and CDR2 sequences are KGHSH and LQKENI. DNA of the CDR3: TGTGCCAGCTCACCGGTGGGAGGGGGTCAGCCCCAGCATTTT. Encoded protein: CASSPVGGGQPQHF. The variable domain in full, completed from reference TRBV18 and TRBJ1-5, reads NAGVMQNPRHLVRRRGQEARLRCSPMKGHSHVYWYRQLPEEGLKFMVYLQKENIIDESGMPKERFSAEFPKEGPSILRIQQVVRGDSAAYFCASSPVGGGQPQHFGDGTRLSIL.

V gene TRBV5-6 combines with J gene TRBJ2-1; a weak D match, TRBD2 (5 bases). Trimming cost V 4 bases and J 8 bases, with 16 bases left between them. The germline V gene has CDR1 SGHDT and CDR2 YYEEEE. The CDR3 is 14 residues long. The CDR3 DNA sequence: TGTGCCAGCAGCCCCTTTATGTACGGGGATGAGCAGTTCTTC. This codes for CASSPFMYGDEQFF. Supplemented by reference TRBV5-6 and TRBJ2-1, the full variable domain reads DAGVTQSPTHLIKTRGQQVTLRCSPKSGHDTVSWYQQALGQGPQFIFQYYEEEERQRGNFPDRFSGHQFPNYSSELNVNALLLGDSALYLCASSPFMYGDEQFFGPGTRLTVL.

This chain connects TRBV6-4 to TRBJ2-1, with TRBD2 matching over 15 bases. The CDR3 totals 14 residues. J lost 10 bases, V lost 6 bases, and 4 bases had no gene match. CDR1 MRHNA and CDR2 SNTAGT come from the germline V gene. The CDR3 here is CASSPGTSGREQFF. The CDR3 nucleotides are TGTGCCAGCAGCCCTGGGACTAGCGGGAGGGAGCAGTTCTTC.

The gene calls are TRBV6-1 and TRBJ2-1, with D hard to call. CDR1 and CDR2 from the germline V gene are MNHNS and SASEGT. CDR3 size: 11 residues. The V end was cut by 3 bases, the J end by 5 bases, with 2 bases between. The CDR3 region has the DNA TGTGCCAGCAGTGACGACAATGAGCAGTTCTTC. It codes for CASSDDNEQFF.

The CDR3 DNA sequence: TGTGCCAGCAGCCTATCGAGCGGGAGTACCGATACGCAGTATTTT. It yields the protein CASSLSSGSTDTQYF. The chain uses TRBV9 and TRBJ2-3; 8 bases are a match to TRBD2. Germline V lookup: CDR1 SGDLS, CDR2 YYNGEE. The CDR3 consists of 15 residues. Trimming cost V 4 bases and J 6 bases; bases outside gene matches: 10.

V is TRBV5-1 and J is TRBJ2-1, with 9 nucleotides matching TRBD2. Trimming cost V 3 bases and J 6 bases; bases outside gene matches: 7. This CDR3 contains 15 residues. From germline, CDR1 is SGHRS and CDR2 YFSETQ. Written as DNA, the CDR3 is TGCGCCAGCAGCTGGCGGGAGGGGCAAAGCAATGAGCAGTTCTTC. This encodes CASSWREGQSNEQFF. Based on the CDR3 plus reference TRBV5-1 and TRBJ2-1, the full variable domain is KAGVTQTPRYLIKTRGQQVTLSCSPISGHRSVSWYQQTPGQGLQFLFEYFSETQRNKGNFPGRFSGRQFSNSRSEMNVSTLELGDSALYLCASSWREGQSNEQFFGPGTRLTVL.

In this sample, this clone turned up a few times. The V and J genes are TRBV27 and TRBJ2-5; 14 bases map to TRBD2. CDR3 size: 14 residues. V trimming: 5 bases; J trimming: 5 bases; junction bases outside the gene matches: 1. CDR1 MNHEY and CDR2 SMNVEV come from the germline V gene (reference sequence). The CDR3 DNA is TGTGCCAGCAGTCGACTAGCGGGGGGGGAGACCCAGTACTTC. Encoded protein: CASSRLAGGETQYF.

The chain couples TRBV5-1 to TRBJ2-5, with 7 bases identical to TRBD1. The assigned J gene may be wrong: the sequence end matches TRBJ2-7 better. This CDR3 has 15 amino acids. Germline CDR1 SGHRS, CDR2 YFSETQ. The DNA of the CDR3 is TGCGCCAGCAGCCTGATACCAGGGGGCTCCTACGAGCAGTACTTC. Amino acid sequence: CASSLIPGGSYEQYF.

The rearrangement joins TRBV28 to TRBJ2-7, with TRBD2 matching 9 bases. The V and J ends lost 1 base and 4 bases, in that order; junction bases with no gene match: 5. The CDR3 extends over 15 amino acids. From germline, CDR1 is MDHEN and CDR2 SYDVKM. The CDR3 DNA sequence: TGTGCCAGCAGTTTATTAGCGGGGGCCCTTTACGAGCAGTACTTC. Translated: CASSLLAGALYEQYF.

V usage is TRBV4-1 and J usage is TRBJ2-1; 9 bases agree with TRBD2. This CDR3 is 17 amino acids long. J lost 3 bases, V lost 0 bases, and 6 bases had no gene match. CDR1 MGHRA and CDR2 YSYEKL come from the germline V gene. The CDR3 protein is CASSQDPTSGYYNEQFF. For the CDR3, the DNA is TGCGCCAGCAGCCAAGATCCGACTAGCGGTTACTACAATGAGCAGTTCTTC.

The chain joins TRBV5-1 to TRBJ1-6, with 10 bases matching TRBD1. Germline assignment: CDR1 SGHRS and CDR2 YFSETQ. The V gene end was trimmed by 3 bases and the J gene end by 8 bases; junction bases not matched to a gene: 5. The CDR3 has 15 amino acids. The CDR3 sequence is CASSSTGTGDSPLHF. The CDR3 DNA follows: TGCGCCAGCAGCTCAACCGGGACAGGGGATTCACCCCTCCACTTT.

The chain is built from TRBV28 and TRBJ1-1; 8 bases map to TRBD1. The CDR3 consists of 15 residues. The junction had 7 bases not matched to a gene; V was cut back by 3 bases and J by 4 bases. The germline CDR1 and CDR2 sequences are MDHEN and SYDVKM. CDR3 sequence (DNA): TGTGCCAGCAGTTTGGGGGACAGGCCCGGCACTGAAGCTTTCTTT. This encodes CASSLGDRPGTEAFF.

This clone appeared once. Additional DNA sequences in this sample encode the identical CDR3. The chain is built from TRBV10-3 and TRBJ1-2, with D tentatively TRBD1 (5 bases). The germline V and J ends were trimmed by 3 bases and 7 bases, with 9 bases remaining between them. Germline values: CDR1 ENHRY, CDR2 SYGVKD. The CDR3 length is 12 residues. CDR3 residues: CAISDGQGGYTF. The CDR3 DNA reads TGTGCCATCAGTGACGGCCAGGGTGGCTACACCTTC.